A single sample gave rise to the 12 T cell receptor beta chains below, sequenced in a study of neurological immune-mediated disorders. MiXCR, applied by TCRdb to the 5' RACE reads, yields one record per CDR3 protein. Seen here are roughly 28,000 distinct CDR3 sequences, 12% observed once, and the top ten hold 6% to 8.5%. What was sequenced was PBMCs. The receptors stem from a man aged 55-75 years in good health.

A remark on this clonotype: With a much larger clone just one base away, this may be a read error. This chain uses TRBV7-2 with TRBJ2-3, with 12 bases aligning to TRBD1. Losses at the gene ends were 7 bases for V and 9 bases for J; bases not matched to a gene: 11. The length of the CDR3 is 15 residues. Germline V gene lookup returns CDR1 SGHTA and CDR2 FQGNSA. CDR3 sequence (DNA): TGTGCCAGCATCCCCTACTCCGGGACAGGGGGCACGCAGTATTTT. Its protein is CASIPYSGTGGTQYF.

This clonotype was observed many times. The chain is built from TRBV20-1 and TRBJ2-3, with 14 positions matching TRBD2. The CDR3 runs 15 residues. With V trimmed by 6 bases and J by 5 bases, 7 bases remained unmatched. Germline-derived CDR1 and CDR2 are DFQATT and SNEGSKA (reference sequence). CDR3 bases: TGCAGTGCAACCGGGACTAGCGGGAGTGGAGATACGCAGTATTTT. Encoded protein: CSATGTSGSGDTQYF.

This clonotype was seen at least ten times. This chain links TRBV5-5 with TRBJ1-4; unclear D gene. The CDR3 is 11 amino acids. Germline V gene sequence: CDR1 SGHKS, CDR2 YYEKEE (reference sequence). The ends were cut back, 5 bases at V and 7 bases at J, with 6 bases in the middle. CDR3 residues: CASRTGEKLFF. In nucleotides, the CDR3 is TGTGCCAGCAGAACTGGTGAAAAACTGTTTTTT.

This clonotype was recorded at least ten times. The chain couples TRBV10-3 to TRBJ2-3; TRBD2 matches at 8 bases. The junction had 9 bases not matched to a gene; V was cut back by 6 bases and J by 4 bases. From germline, CDR1 is ENHRY and CDR2 SYGVKD. The CDR3 is 15 residues long. CDR3 loop: CAIRGSAGVSDTQYF. Written as DNA, the CDR3 is TGTGCCATCAGGGGCTCAGCGGGAGTTTCAGATACGCAGTATTTT.

This clonotype was found many times. V usage is TRBV20-1 and J usage is TRBJ2-3, with 7 nucleotides matching TRBD1. V trimming: 0 bases; J trimming: 3 bases; junction bases outside the gene matches: 9. The germline CDR1 and CDR2 sequences are DFQATT and SNEGSKA (reference sequence). This CDR3 is 16 amino acids long. The CDR3 nucleotides are TGCAGTGCTAGAGACCGGGACAGATCGGATACAGATACGCAGTATTTT. Amino acid sequence: CSARDRDRSDTDTQYF.

The gene calls are TRBV24-1 and TRBJ2-3; 8 bases are a match to TRBD2. The V gene end was trimmed by 8 bases and the J gene end by 4 bases; junction bases not matched to a gene: 16. This CDR3 has 17 amino acids. The germline gives CDR1 KGHDR, CDR2 SFDVKD. The CDR3 loop is CATNGTRGSSSSDTQYF. In DNA, the CDR3 is TGTGCCACCAATGGGACTAGAGGAAGCTCTAGCTCAGATACGCAGTATTTT.

This clonotype was detected ten times or more. The chain is built from TRBV2 and TRBJ2-5; TRBD2 aligns across 14 bases. This CDR3 is built from 15 residues. V lost 4 bases, J lost 3 bases, and 1 base stayed unmatched. CDR1 SNHLY and CDR2 FYNNEI come from the germline V gene. As DNA, the CDR3 is TGTGCCAGCAGTGTGGGACTAGCGGGGGAAGAGACCCAGTACTTC. This gives the protein CASSVGLAGEETQYF.

This clonotype is labeled medium-sized. The chain links TRBV7-2 to TRBJ2-2, with TRBD1 matching 8 bases. The CDR3 consists of 16 residues. The germline gives CDR1 SGHTA, CDR2 FQGNSA. Trimming took 5 bases from V and 6 from J; bases not matched to a gene: 11. In DNA, the CDR3 is TGTGCCAGCAGCCCGCGGACAGGGTTATTTGCCGGGGAGCTGTTTTTT. Translating it yields CASSPRTGLFAGELFF.

This clonotype was counted ten times or more. This chain joins TRBV27 and TRBJ2-7, with 9 bases lining up with TRBD1. CDR1 and CDR2 from the germline V gene are MNHEY and SMNVEV (reference sequence). V dropped 5 bases and J dropped 2; count of bases not matched to a gene: 7. The CDR3 has 15 amino acids. CDR3 coding DNA: TGTGCCAGCAGTCGAACCGGGACAGGGACCTACGAGCAGTACTTC. This codes for CASSRTGTGTYEQYF.

This clonotype was recorded many times. This chain uses TRBV6-1 with TRBJ2-6; D gene uncertain. The CDR3 loop spans 17 amino acids. With 1 base removed from V and 0 bases from J, the gap between germline ends came to 10 bases. The germline V gene encodes CDR1 MNHNS and CDR2 SASEGT. DNA for the CDR3: TGTGCCAGCAGTGAAGGGTTCGGCCCCTCTGGGGCCAACGTCCTGACTTTC. Translated, it gives CASSEGFGPSGANVLTF.

This clonotype has at least ten counts. The chain uses TRBV20-1 and TRBJ2-4, with unresolved D. The CDR3 is 15 amino acids. The V gene's germline CDR1 is DFQATT and CDR2 SNEGSKA (reference sequence). Between the trimmed V and J ends, which lost 6 bases and 1 base, there was a span of 16 bases. The CDR3 is CSAKDSRYAKNIQYF. In nucleotides, the CDR3 is TGCAGTGCCAAAGATTCCCGTTATGCCAAAAACATTCAGTACTTC.

Many counts were recorded for this clonotype. The rearrangement joins TRBV7-9 to TRBJ2-7; 8 bases line up with TRBD2. Germline loops: CDR1 SEHNR, CDR2 FQNEAQ (reference sequence). The CDR3 consists of 17 residues. V lost 3 bases and J lost 5; bases outside the gene matches: 15. CDR3 residues: CASSLGFGGEKHNEQYF. In nucleotides, the CDR3 is TGTGCCAGCAGCTTGGGATTCGGGGGGGAGAAACACAACGAGCAGTACTTC.